This TCR beta chain emerged from a study of T cell repertoires in cytomegalovirus infection. In regard to this clonotype: The antigen remains unidentified.

Study-level points and caveats: CMV-specific TCR beta clonotypes restricted by HLA-C dominated the ex vivo response. CMV carriers with the relevant HLA were identified by cumulative public TCR beta family frequency.

Trimming cost V 3 bases and J 1 base; bases outside gene matches: 14. Germline V gene lookup returns CDR1 DFQATT and CDR2 SNEGSKA (reference sequence). This CDR3 spans 17 amino acids. TCRdb re-called the reads through MiXCR, storing one row per CDR3 protein. The sample records 300,000 or so distinct CDR3 sequences, around 25% being singletons. The V gene is TRBV20-1, the J gene TRBJ2-5; 7 nucleotides match TRBD2. This TCR was recovered from a human donor in good health (CMV status not recorded). Some clones in this sample may be carry-over from other donors' samples. Sequenced: PBMCs. Here the CDR3 DNA reads TGCAGTGCTAGCCCGAGGGATAGCGGGCTCCTCCAAGAGACCCAGTACTTC. This codes for CSASPRDSGLLQETQYF.